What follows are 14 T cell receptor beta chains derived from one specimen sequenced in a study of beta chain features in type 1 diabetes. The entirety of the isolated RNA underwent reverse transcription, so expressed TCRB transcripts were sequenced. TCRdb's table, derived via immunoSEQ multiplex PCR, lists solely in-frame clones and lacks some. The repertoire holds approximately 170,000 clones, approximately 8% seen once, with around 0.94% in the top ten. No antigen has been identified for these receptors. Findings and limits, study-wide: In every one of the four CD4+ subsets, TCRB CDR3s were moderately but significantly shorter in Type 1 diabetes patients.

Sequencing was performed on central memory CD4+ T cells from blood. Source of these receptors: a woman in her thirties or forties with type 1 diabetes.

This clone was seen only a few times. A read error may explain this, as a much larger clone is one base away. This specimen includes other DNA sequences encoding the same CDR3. CDR3 bases: TGTGCCAGCAGCTTAGACAGGGCTAATCAGCCCCAGCATTTT. Amino acids: CASSLDRANQPQHF. This sequence joins TRBV11-2 and TRBJ1-5, with TRBD1 as a possible D gene (5 bases). This CDR3 region has 14 residues. V was clipped by 0 bases and J by 4 bases, with 7 bases between them. CDR1 SGHAT and CDR2 FQNNGV come from the germline V gene.

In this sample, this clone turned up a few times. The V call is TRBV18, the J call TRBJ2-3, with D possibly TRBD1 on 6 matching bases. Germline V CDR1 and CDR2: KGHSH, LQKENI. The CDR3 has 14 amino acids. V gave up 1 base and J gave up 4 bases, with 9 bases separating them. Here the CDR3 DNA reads TGTGCCAGCTCACCACAGAAGGGGGCAGATACGCAGTATTTT. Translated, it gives CASSPQKGADTQYF.

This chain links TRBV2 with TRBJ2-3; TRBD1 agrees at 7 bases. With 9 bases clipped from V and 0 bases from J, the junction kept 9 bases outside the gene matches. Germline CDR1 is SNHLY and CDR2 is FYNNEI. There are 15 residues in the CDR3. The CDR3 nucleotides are TGTGCCAGTGGGGACAGCCAATTTAGCACAGATACGCAGTATTTT. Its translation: CASGDSQFSTDTQYF.

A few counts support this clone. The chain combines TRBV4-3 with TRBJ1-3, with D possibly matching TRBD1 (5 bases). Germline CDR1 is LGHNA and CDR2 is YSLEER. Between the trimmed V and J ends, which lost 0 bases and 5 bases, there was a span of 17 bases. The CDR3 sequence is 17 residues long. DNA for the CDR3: TGCGCCAGCAGCCAAGAAACCGGACACACGGCGAGAAACACCATATATTTT. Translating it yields CASSQETGHTARNTIYF.

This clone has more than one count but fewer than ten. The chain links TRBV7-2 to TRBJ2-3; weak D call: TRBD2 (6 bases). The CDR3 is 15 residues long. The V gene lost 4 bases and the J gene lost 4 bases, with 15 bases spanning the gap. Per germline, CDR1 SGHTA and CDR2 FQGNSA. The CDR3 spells CASSSQPGVADTQYF. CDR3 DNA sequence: TGTGCCAGCAGCTCTCAGCCGGGGGTGGCAGATACGCAGTATTTT.

The CDR3 bases are TGTGCCTGGGCACTGTCCGGGGAGCTGTTTTTT. It is translated as CAWALSGELFF. The chain uses TRBV30 and TRBJ2-2; D uncertain. The CDR3 spans 11 residues. The germline V and J ends were trimmed by 5 bases and 6 bases, with 7 bases remaining between them. CDR1 GTSNPN and CDR2 SVGIG come from the germline V gene (reference sequence).

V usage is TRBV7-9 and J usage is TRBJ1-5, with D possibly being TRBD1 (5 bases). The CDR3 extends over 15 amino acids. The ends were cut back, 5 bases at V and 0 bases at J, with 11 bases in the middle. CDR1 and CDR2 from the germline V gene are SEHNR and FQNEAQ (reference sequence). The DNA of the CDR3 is TGTGCCAGCAGCCCGGACACAAATAGCAATCAGCCCCAGCATTTT. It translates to CASSPDTNSNQPQHF.

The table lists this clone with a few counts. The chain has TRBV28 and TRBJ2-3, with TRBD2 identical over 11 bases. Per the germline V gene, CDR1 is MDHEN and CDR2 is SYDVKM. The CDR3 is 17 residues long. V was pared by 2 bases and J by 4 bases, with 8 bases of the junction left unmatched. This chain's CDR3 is CASSLQLAGEGADTQYF. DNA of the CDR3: TGTGCCAGCAGTTTACAACTAGCGGGAGAGGGCGCAGATACGCAGTATTTT.

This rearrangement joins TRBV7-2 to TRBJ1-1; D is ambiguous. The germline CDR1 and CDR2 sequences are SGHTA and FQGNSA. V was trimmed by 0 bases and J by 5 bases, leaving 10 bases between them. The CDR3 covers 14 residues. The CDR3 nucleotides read TGTGCCAGCAGCTTAGCGCGGGTAAGAACTGAAGCTTTCTTT. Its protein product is CASSLARVRTEAFF.

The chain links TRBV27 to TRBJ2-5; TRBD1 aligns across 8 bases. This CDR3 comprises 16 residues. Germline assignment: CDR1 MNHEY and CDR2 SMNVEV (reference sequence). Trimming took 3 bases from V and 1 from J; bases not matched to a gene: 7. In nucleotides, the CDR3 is TGTGCCAGCAGTTTCTCCCCGGGACAGGCCCAAGAGACCCAGTACTTC. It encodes CASSFSPGQAQETQYF.

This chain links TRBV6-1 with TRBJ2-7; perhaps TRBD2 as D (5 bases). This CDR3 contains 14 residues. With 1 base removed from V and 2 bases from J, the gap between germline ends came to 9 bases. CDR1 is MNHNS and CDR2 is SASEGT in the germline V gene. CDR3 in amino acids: CASSEVGGPYEQYF. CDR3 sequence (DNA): TGTGCCAGCAGTGAAGTCGGAGGACCCTACGAGCAGTACTTC.

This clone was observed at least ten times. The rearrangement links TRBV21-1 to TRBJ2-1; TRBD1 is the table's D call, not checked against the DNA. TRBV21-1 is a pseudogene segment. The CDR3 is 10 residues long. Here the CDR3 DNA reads TGTGCCAGCAGCAAAGGGGCCCAGTTCTTC. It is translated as CASSKGAQFF.

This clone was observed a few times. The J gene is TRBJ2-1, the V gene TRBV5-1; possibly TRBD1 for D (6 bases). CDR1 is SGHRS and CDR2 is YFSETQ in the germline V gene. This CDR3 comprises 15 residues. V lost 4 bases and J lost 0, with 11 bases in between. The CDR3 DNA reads TGCGCCAGCAGCCACCAGGGGTACTCCTACAATGAGCAGTTCTTC. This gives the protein CASSHQGYSYNEQFF.

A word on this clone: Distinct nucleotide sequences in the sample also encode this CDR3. The CDR3 DNA reads as TGTGCCAGCAGTCGGCGGGGTGGTGGAAACACCATATATTTT. Translated: CASSRRGGGNTIYF. The chain carries TRBV28 and TRBJ1-3; D not certain. Germline V gene data show CDR1 as MDHEN and CDR2 as SYDVKM. V was trimmed by 5 bases and J by 3 bases, leaving 11 bases between them. The CDR3 sequence is 14 residues long.